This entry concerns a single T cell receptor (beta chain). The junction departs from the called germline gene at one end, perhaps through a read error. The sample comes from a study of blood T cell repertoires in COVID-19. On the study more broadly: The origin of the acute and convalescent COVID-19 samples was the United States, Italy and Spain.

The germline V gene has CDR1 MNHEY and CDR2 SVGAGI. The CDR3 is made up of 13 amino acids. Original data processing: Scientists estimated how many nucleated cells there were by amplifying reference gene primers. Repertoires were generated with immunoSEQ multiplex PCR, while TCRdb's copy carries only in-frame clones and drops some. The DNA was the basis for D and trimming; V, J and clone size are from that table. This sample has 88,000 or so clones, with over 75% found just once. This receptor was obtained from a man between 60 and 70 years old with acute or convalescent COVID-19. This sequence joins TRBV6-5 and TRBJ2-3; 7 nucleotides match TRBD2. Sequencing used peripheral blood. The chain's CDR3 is CASSSSGRYAVDF. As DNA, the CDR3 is TGTGCCAGCAGTTCTAGCGGCAGATACGCAGTGGATTTT.